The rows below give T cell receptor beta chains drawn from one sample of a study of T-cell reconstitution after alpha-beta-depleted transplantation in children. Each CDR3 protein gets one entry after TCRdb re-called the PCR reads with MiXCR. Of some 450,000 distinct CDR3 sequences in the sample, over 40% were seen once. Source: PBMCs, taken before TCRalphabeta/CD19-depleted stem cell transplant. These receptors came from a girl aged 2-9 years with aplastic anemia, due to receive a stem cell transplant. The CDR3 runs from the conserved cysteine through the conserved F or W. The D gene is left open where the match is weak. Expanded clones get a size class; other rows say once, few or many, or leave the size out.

cdr3_aa: CASSPTSGRRGRDTQYF
cdr3_nt: TGTGCCAGCAGTCCAACTAGCGGGAGGAGGGGAAGAGATACGCAGTATTTT
v_call: TRBV28
clone_size: few
cdr3_length: 17
d_call: TRBD2
j_call: TRBJ2-3

cdr3_aa: CASSLAAQRGLQETQYF
cdr3_nt: TGTGCCAGCAGCTTAGCGGCCCAGCGGGGGCTCCAAGAGACCCAGTACTTC
v_call: TRBV7-9
clone_size: .
cdr3_length: 17
d_call: TRBD2
j_call: TRBJ2-5

cdr3_aa: CATSDPPIRTAQETQYF
cdr3_nt: TGTGCCACCAGTGATCCCCCAATTCGGACAGCCCAAGAGACCCAGTACTTC
v_call: TRBV24-1
clone_size: .
cdr3_length: 17
d_call: .
j_call: TRBJ2-5

cdr3_aa: CSARVGAGETQYF
cdr3_nt: TGCAGTGCTAGAGTTGGGGCGGGAGAGACCCAGTACTTC
v_call: TRBV20-1
clone_size: .
cdr3_length: 13
d_call: .
j_call: TRBJ2-5

cdr3_aa: CASSPSGTPLHF
cdr3_nt: TGTGCCAGCTCACCTTCGGGAACACCCCTCCACTTT
v_call: TRBV18
clone_size: few
cdr3_length: 12
d_call: .
j_call: TRBJ1-6

cdr3_aa: CSAFGQASSTEQYF
cdr3_nt: TGCAGTGCATTTGGACAGGCCTCGTCGACCGAGCAGTACTTC
v_call: TRBV20-1
clone_size: .
cdr3_length: 14
d_call: TRBD1
j_call: TRBJ2-7

cdr3_aa: CASSPGGYTEAFF
cdr3_nt: TGTGCCAGCAGTCCGGGGGGTTACACTGAAGCTTTCTTT
v_call: TRBV12-3/TRBV12-4
clone_size: .
cdr3_length: 13
d_call: .
j_call: TRBJ1-1

cdr3_aa: CASSFDMAEAFF
cdr3_nt: TGTGCCAGCAGCTTCGACATGGCTGAAGCTTTCTTT
v_call: TRBV7-9
clone_size: many
cdr3_length: 12
d_call: .
j_call: TRBJ1-1

cdr3_aa: CASIQQGDTEAFF
cdr3_nt: TGTGCCAGCATTCAACAGGGGGACACTGAAGCTTTCTTT
v_call: TRBV12-3/TRBV12-4
clone_size: few
cdr3_length: 13
d_call: TRBD1
j_call: TRBJ1-1

cdr3_aa: CASSPLTGDRGGEQYF
cdr3_nt: TGCGCCAGCAGTCCTCTAACAGGGGACAGGGGTGGAGAGCAGTACTTC
v_call: TRBV10-2
clone_size: .
cdr3_length: 16
d_call: TRBD1
j_call: TRBJ2-7

cdr3_aa: CASSLTGRTGPRGEQFF
cdr3_nt: TGTGCCAGCAGCTTAACGGGCCGGACAGGGCCCCGAGGTGAGCAGTTCTTC
v_call: TRBV7-2
clone_size: few
cdr3_length: 17
d_call: TRBD1
j_call: TRBJ2-1

cdr3_aa: CASSLAGGSVYNEQFF
cdr3_nt: TGCGCCAGCAGCTTGGCCGGCGGGAGCGTCTACAATGAGCAGTTCTTC
v_call: TRBV5-1
clone_size: once
cdr3_length: 16
d_call: TRBD2
j_call: TRBJ2-1

cdr3_aa: CATADRGRTPGTPRELFF
cdr3_nt: TGTGCCACCGCGGACAGGGGACGAACACCGGGGACCCCCCGGGAGCTGTTTTTT
v_call: TRBV10-3
clone_size: .
cdr3_length: 18
d_call: TRBD1
j_call: TRBJ2-2

cdr3_aa: CASSLFVGDTEAFF
cdr3_nt: TGCGCCAGCAGCTTGTTCGTGGGGGACACTGAAGCTTTCTTT
v_call: TRBV5-1
clone_size: .
cdr3_length: 14
d_call: .
j_call: TRBJ1-1

cdr3_aa: CASSPSGRIADTQYF
cdr3_nt: TGTGCCAGCAGTCCCAGCGGGAGGATCGCAGATACGCAGTATTTT
v_call: TRBV28
clone_size: .
cdr3_length: 15
d_call: TRBD2
j_call: TRBJ2-3

cdr3_aa: CATSDLGEYNEQFF
cdr3_nt: TGTGCCACCAGTGATTTGGGGGAGTACAATGAGCAGTTCTTC
v_call: TRBV24-1
clone_size: few
cdr3_length: 14
d_call: .
j_call: TRBJ2-1

cdr3_aa: CASSLSGTENYNEQFF
cdr3_nt: TGTGCCAGCAGTTTGTCGGGGACAGAAAACTACAATGAGCAGTTCTTC
v_call: TRBV6-5
clone_size: few
cdr3_length: 16
d_call: TRBD1
j_call: TRBJ2-1

cdr3_aa: CASSEARAGGSYNEQFF
cdr3_nt: TGTGCCAGCAGTGAAGCGCGGGCGGGAGGTTCCTACAATGAGCAGTTCTTC
v_call: TRBV2
clone_size: many
cdr3_length: 17
d_call: TRBD2
j_call: TRBJ2-1

cdr3_aa: CATSRVPSQPQHF
cdr3_nt: TGTGCCACCAGCAGAGTTCCGAGTCAGCCCCAGCATTTT
v_call: TRBV15
clone_size: many
cdr3_length: 13
d_call: .
j_call: TRBJ1-5

cdr3_aa: CASSLVPSAQETQYF
cdr3_nt: TGCGCCAGCAGCTTGGTCCCTAGCGCGCAAGAGACCCAGTACTTC
v_call: TRBV5-1
clone_size: many
cdr3_length: 15
d_call: .
j_call: TRBJ2-5

cdr3_aa: CASSPSTRRTPSGGEQYF
cdr3_nt: TGTGCCAGCAGTCCCTCAACGCGTAGGACTCCCAGCGGGGGGGAGCAGTACTTC
v_call: TRBV6-2/TRBV6-3
clone_size: few
cdr3_length: 18
d_call: TRBD2
j_call: TRBJ2-7

cdr3_aa: CASSYSGRTNSPLHF
cdr3_nt: TGTGCCAGCAGTTACTCGGGGAGAACAAATTCACCCCTCCACTTT
v_call: TRBV6-5
clone_size: .
cdr3_length: 15
d_call: .
j_call: TRBJ1-6

cdr3_aa: CASSQGSDGWVQPQHF
cdr3_nt: TGCGCCAGCAGCCAAGGATCGGACGGTTGGGTTCAGCCCCAGCATTTT
v_call: TRBV4-1
clone_size: few
cdr3_length: 16
d_call: .
j_call: TRBJ1-5

cdr3_aa: CASSSFSGTAGDEQFF
cdr3_nt: TGCGCCAGCAGCTCTTTTAGCGGGACCGCCGGGGATGAGCAGTTCTTC
v_call: TRBV5-1
clone_size: .
cdr3_length: 16
d_call: TRBD2
j_call: TRBJ2-1

cdr3_aa: CSAPSPGRAPGANVLTF
cdr3_nt: TGCAGTGCCCCTAGCCCGGGTCGGGCCCCTGGGGCCAACGTCCTGACTTTC
v_call: TRBV20-1
clone_size: .
cdr3_length: 17
d_call: .
j_call: TRBJ2-6

cdr3_aa: CSARNSNQPQHF
cdr3_nt: TGCAGTGCTAGAAATAGCAATCAGCCCCAGCATTTT
v_call: TRBV20-1
clone_size: many
cdr3_length: 12
d_call: .
j_call: TRBJ1-5

cdr3_aa: CASSLQRITGELFF
cdr3_nt: TGCGCCAGCAGCTTGCAGCGGATCACCGGGGAGCTGTTTTTT
v_call: TRBV5-1
clone_size: many
cdr3_length: 14
d_call: .
j_call: TRBJ2-2

cdr3_aa: CASSLGGQYQETQYF
cdr3_nt: TGTGCCAGCAGCTTAGGAGGGCAATACCAAGAGACCCAGTACTTC
v_call: TRBV7-2
clone_size: many
cdr3_length: 15
d_call: .
j_call: TRBJ2-5

cdr3_aa: CASSPQPTDYGYNF
cdr3_nt: TGTGCCAGCTCACCACAGCCGACGGACTATGGCTACAACTTC
v_call: TRBV18
clone_size: .
cdr3_length: 14
d_call: .
j_call: TRBJ1-2

cdr3_aa: CASSPARRGETQYF
cdr3_nt: TGTGCCAGCAGTCCCGCTCGTAGGGGGGAGACCCAGTACTTC
v_call: TRBV12-3/TRBV12-4
clone_size: many
cdr3_length: 14
d_call: .
j_call: TRBJ2-5

cdr3_aa: CSARGSSYEQYF
cdr3_nt: TGCAGTGCTAGAGGGTCTTCCTACGAGCAGTACTTC
v_call: TRBV20-1
clone_size: many
cdr3_length: 12
d_call: .
j_call: TRBJ2-7

cdr3_aa: CSAAARSNTEAFF
cdr3_nt: TGCAGCGCCGCGGCTAGGTCTAACACTGAAGCTTTCTTT
v_call: TRBV29-1
clone_size: once
cdr3_length: 13
d_call: .
j_call: TRBJ1-1

cdr3_aa: CASKREGETQYF
cdr3_nt: TGTGCCAGTAAGCGGGAAGGAGAGACCCAGTACTTC
v_call: TRBV14
clone_size: few
cdr3_length: 12
d_call: TRBD2
j_call: TRBJ2-5

cdr3_aa: CASSLERTNYGYTF
cdr3_nt: TGTGCCAGCAGCTTAGAGCGTACTAACTATGGCTACACCTTC
v_call: TRBV11-2
clone_size: .
cdr3_length: 14
d_call: .
j_call: TRBJ1-2

cdr3_aa: CSASGGGGETQYF
cdr3_nt: TGCAGCGCCTCAGGGGGGGGAGGGGAGACCCAGTACTTC
v_call: TRBV29-1
clone_size: few
cdr3_length: 13
d_call: .
j_call: TRBJ2-5

cdr3_aa: CASSLTGQGSYEQYF
cdr3_nt: TGCGCCAGCAGCTTGACGGGACAGGGGTCCTACGAGCAGTACTTC
v_call: TRBV5-1
clone_size: .
cdr3_length: 15
d_call: TRBD1
j_call: TRBJ2-7

cdr3_aa: CAISRGLPNYEGANVLTF
cdr3_nt: TGTGCCATCAGCCGTGGGCTACCTAACTATGAGGGGGCCAACGTCCTGACTTTC
v_call: TRBV4-2
clone_size: .
cdr3_length: 18
d_call: .
j_call: TRBJ2-6

cdr3_aa: CASSQGRTSGLTDTQYF
cdr3_nt: TGTGCCAGCAGCCAAGGCAGGACTAGCGGACTCACAGATACGCAGTATTTT
v_call: TRBV4-2
clone_size: few
cdr3_length: 17
d_call: TRBD2
j_call: TRBJ2-3

cdr3_aa: CASSLAIGLASGANVLTF
cdr3_nt: TGCGCCAGCAGCTTGGCTATAGGGCTCGCCTCTGGGGCCAACGTCCTGACTTTC
v_call: TRBV5-1
clone_size: .
cdr3_length: 18
d_call: .
j_call: TRBJ2-6

cdr3_aa: CASSSLAGGPTDTQYF
cdr3_nt: TGTGCCAGCAGCTCCCTAGCGGGGGGGCCGACAGATACGCAGTATTTT
v_call: TRBV7-3
clone_size: .
cdr3_length: 16
d_call: TRBD2
j_call: TRBJ2-3